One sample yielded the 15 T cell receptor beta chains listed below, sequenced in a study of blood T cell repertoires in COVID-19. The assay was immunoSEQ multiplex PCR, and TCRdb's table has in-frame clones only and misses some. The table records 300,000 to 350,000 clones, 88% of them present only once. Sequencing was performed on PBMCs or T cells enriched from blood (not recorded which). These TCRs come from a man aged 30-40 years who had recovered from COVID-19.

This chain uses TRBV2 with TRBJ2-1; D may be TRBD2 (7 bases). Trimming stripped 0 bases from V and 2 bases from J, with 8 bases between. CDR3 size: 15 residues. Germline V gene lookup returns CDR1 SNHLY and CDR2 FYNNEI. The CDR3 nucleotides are TGTGCCAGCAGTGAAGCGGGGGGGCCCTACAATGAGCAGTTCTTC. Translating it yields CASSEAGGPYNEQFF.

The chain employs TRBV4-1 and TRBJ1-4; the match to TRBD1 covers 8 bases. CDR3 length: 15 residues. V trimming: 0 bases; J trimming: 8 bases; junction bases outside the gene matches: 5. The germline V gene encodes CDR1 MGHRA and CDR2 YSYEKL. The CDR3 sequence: CASSQEWTGREKLFF. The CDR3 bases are TGCGCCAGCAGCCAAGAGTGGACAGGGAGGGAAAAACTGTTTTTT.

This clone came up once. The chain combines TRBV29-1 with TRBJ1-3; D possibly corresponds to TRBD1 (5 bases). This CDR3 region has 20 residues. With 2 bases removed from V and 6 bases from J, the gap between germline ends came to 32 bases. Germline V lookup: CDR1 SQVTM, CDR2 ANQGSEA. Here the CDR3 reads CSVETRGPSVTGLGSNTIYF. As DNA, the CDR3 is TGCAGCGTTGAAACCCGTGGTCCCTCCGTAACGGGACTGGGCTCAAACACCATATATTTT.

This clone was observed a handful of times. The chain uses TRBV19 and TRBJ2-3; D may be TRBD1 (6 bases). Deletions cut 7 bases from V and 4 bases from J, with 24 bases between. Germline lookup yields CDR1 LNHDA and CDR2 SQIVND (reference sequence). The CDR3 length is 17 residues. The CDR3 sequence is CASKFHIQGYGADTQYF. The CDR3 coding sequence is TGTGCCAGTAAATTCCATATACAGGGCTATGGGGCAGATACGCAGTATTTT.

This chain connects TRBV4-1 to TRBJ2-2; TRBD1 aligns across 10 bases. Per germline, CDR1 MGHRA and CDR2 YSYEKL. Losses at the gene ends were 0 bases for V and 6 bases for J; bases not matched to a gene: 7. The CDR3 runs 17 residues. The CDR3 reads CASSQDGRTGGPGELFF. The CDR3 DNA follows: TGCGCCAGCAGCCAAGATGGGCGGACAGGGGGTCCCGGGGAGCTGTTTTTT.

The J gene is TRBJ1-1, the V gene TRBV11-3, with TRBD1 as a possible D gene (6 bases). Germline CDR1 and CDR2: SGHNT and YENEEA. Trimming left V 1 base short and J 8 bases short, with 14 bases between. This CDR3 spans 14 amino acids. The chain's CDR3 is CASSLGQGTGEAFF. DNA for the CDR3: TGTGCCAGCAGCTTAGGTCAGGGGACGGGCGAAGCTTTCTTT.

CDR3 protein: CATSRVTGGSYGYTF. The CDR3 DNA sequence: TGTGCCACCAGCAGAGTGACAGGGGGCAGCTATGGCTACACCTTC. The rearrangement joins TRBV15 to TRBJ1-2; TRBD1 matches at 10 bases. The junction had 3 bases not matched to a gene; V was cut back by 1 base and J by 4 bases. Germline values: CDR1 LNHNV, CDR2 YYDKDF (reference sequence). The CDR3 length is 15 residues.

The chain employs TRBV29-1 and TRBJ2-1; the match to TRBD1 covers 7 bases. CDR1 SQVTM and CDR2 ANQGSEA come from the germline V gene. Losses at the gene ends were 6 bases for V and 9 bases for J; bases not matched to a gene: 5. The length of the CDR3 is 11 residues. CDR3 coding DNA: TGCAGCGTGCAACAGGGGAGTGAGCAGTTCTTC. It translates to CSVQQGSEQFF.

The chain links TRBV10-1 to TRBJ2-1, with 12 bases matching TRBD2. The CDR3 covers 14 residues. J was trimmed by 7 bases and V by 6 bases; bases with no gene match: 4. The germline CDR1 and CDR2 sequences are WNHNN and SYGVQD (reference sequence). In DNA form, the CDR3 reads TGCGCCAGCAGGGCTAGCGGGGGGGGAAATGAGCAGTTCTTC. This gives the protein CASRASGGGNEQFF.

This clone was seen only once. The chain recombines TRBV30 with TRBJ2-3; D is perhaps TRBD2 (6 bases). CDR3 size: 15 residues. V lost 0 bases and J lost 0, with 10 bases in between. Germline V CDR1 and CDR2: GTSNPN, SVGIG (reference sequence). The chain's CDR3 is CAWSVVSGSTDTQYF. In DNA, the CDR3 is TGTGCCTGGAGTGTGGTTAGCGGTAGCACAGATACGCAGTATTTT.

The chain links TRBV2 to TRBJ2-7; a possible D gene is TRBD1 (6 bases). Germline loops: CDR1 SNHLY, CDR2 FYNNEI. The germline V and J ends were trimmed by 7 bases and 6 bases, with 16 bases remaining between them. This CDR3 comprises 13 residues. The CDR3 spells CASNDRLRFEQYF. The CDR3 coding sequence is TGTGCCAGCAATGACAGGCTTAGGTTCGAGCAGTACTTC.

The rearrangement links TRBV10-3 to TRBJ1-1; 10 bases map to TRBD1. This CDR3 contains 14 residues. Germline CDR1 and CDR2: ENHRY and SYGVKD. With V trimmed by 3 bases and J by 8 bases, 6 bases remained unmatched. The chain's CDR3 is CAISDPGQGLEAFF. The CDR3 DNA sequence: TGTGCCATCAGTGACCCGGGACAGGGGTTAGAAGCTTTCTTT.

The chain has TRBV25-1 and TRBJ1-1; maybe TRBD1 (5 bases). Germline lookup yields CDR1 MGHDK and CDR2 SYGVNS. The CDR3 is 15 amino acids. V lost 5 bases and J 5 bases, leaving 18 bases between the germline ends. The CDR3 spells CASSNDAWGVTEAFF. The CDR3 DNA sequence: TGTGCCAGCAGTAACGACGCCTGGGGGGTTACTGAAGCTTTCTTT.

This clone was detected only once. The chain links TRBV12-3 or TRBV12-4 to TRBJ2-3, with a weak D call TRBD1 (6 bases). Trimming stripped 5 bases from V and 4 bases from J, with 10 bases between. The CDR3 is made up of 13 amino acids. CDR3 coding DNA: TGTGCCAGCAGTCTTTCAGGGGCAGATACGCAGTATTTT. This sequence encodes CASSLSGADTQYF.

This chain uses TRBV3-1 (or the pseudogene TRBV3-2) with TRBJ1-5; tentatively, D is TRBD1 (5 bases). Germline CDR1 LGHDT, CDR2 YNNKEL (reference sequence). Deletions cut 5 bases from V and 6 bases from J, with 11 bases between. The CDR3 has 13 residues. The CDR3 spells CASSSQGSQPQHF. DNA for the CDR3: TGTGCCAGCAGCTCTCAGGGAAGTCAGCCCCAGCATTTT.